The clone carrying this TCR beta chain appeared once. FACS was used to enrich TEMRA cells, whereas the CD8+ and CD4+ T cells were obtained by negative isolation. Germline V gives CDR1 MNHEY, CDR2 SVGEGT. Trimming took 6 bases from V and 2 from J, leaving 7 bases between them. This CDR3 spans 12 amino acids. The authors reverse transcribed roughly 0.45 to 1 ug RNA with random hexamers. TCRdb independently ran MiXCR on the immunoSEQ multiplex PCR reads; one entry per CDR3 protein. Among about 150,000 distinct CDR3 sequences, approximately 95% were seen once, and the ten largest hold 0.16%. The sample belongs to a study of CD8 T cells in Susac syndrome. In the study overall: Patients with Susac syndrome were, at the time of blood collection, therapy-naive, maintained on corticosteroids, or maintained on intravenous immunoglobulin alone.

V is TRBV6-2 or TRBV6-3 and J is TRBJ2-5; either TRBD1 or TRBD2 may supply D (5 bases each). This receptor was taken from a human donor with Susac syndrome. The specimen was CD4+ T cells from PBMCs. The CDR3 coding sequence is TGTGCCAGCAGGGGGGTTCAAGAGACCCAGTACTTC. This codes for CASRGVQETQYF.